The present T cell receptor beta chain was sequenced within a study of CD8 T cells in Susac syndrome. This clonotype appeared once. Roughly 0.45 to 1 ug RNA was reverse transcribed with random hexamers. TCRdb itself ran the immunoSEQ multiplex PCR reads through MiXCR, one entry per CDR3 protein. The sample contains 80,000 or so distinct CDR3 sequences, 90% to 95% of which appear only once. The CDR3 contains 13 residues. Germline loops: CDR1 DFQATT, CDR2 SNEGSKA (reference sequence). V lost 5 bases, J lost 5 bases, and 16 bases lay in between. Input material: CD4+ T cells from PBMCs. The TCR was taken from a human donor with Susac syndrome. The gene calls are TRBV20-1 and TRBJ2-7; D not certain. The CDR3 here is CSAPHGVKDEQYF. The CDR3 DNA is TGCAGTGCTCCACATGGGGTAAAGGACGAGCAGTACTTC.